The next 3 T cell receptor beta chains were all read from a single sample in a study of monozygotic twins with inflammatory bowel disease. With the 5' RACE reads reprocessed, TCRdb shows one record per CDR3 protein and no DNA. The repertoire shows roughly 100,000 distinct CDR3 sequences; the top ten hold roughly 1.8%. The sample was blood. All receptors derive from a human donor with ulcerative colitis or Crohn's disease, or a healthy co-twin of an affected twin (not recorded which).

This chain joins TRBV30 and TRBJ2-7; TCRdb gives TRBD1 as the D gene, but with no DNA this cannot be confirmed. The length of the CDR3 is 15 residues. Germline CDR1 and CDR2: GTSNPN and SVGIG (reference sequence). The CDR3 is CAWSWGQGGSYEQYF.

The CDR3 is CASSQGGAGTHQETQYF. This chain links TRBV4-3 with TRBJ2-5; TCRdb names TRBD1, which stays unverified in the absence of DNA. Per germline, CDR1 LGHNA and CDR2 YSLEER. The CDR3 contains 17 residues.

The chain carries TRBV28 and TRBJ2-1; the D gene TCRdb calls, TRBD2, cannot be checked with no DNA. CDR1 and CDR2 from the germline V gene are MDHEN and SYDVKM. The CDR3 covers 17 residues. CDR3 region: CASSYPPGSGRSNEQFF.